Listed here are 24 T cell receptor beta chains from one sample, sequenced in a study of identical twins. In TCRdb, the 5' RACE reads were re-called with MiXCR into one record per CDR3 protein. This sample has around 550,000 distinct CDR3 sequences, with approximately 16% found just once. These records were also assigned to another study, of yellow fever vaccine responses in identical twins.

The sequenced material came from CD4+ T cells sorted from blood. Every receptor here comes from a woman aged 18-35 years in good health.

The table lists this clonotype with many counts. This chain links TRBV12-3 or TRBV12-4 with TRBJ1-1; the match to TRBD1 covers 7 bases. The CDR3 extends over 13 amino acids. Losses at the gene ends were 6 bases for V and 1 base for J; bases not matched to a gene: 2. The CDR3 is CASRRQGNTEAFF. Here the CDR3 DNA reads TGTGCCAGCAGAAGACAGGGGAACACTGAAGCTTTCTTT.

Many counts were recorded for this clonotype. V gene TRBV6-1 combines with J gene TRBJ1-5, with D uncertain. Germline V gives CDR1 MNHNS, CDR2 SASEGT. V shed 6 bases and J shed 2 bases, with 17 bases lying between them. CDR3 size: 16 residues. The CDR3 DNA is TGTGCCAGCAGCCCAAGCCTCCTTTCAGGCAATCAGCCCCAGCATTTT. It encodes CASSPSLLSGNQPQHF.

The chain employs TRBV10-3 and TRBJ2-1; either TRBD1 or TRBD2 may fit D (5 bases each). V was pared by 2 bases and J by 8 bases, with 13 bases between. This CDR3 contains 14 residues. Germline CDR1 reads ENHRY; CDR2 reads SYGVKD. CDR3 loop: CAISEEGPKYEQFF. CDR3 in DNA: TGTGCCATCAGTGAGGAGGGACCTAAGTATGAGCAGTTCTTC.

CDR3: CASSSNAQGVEQFF. The CDR3 DNA reads as TGTGCCAGCAGTTCCAATGCACAGGGAGTTGAGCAGTTCTTC. J is TRBJ2-1 and V is TRBV6-5, with a tentative D call TRBD1 (6 bases). This CDR3 is built from 14 residues. Per the germline V gene, CDR1 is MNHEY and CDR2 is SVGAGI. V lost 4 bases and J lost 9, with 16 bases in between.

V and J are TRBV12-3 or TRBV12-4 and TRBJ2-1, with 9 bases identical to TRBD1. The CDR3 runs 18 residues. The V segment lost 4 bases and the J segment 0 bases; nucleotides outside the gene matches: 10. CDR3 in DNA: TGTGCCAGCAGTTCAGTGGGACAGGGACTCGGCTCCTACAATGAGCAGTTCTTC. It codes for CASSSVGQGLGSYNEQFF.

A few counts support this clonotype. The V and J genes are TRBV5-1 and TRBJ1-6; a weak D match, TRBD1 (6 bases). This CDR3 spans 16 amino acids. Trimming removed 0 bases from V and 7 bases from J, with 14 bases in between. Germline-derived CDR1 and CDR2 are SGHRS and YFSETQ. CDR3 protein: CASSLGTGSRNSPLHF. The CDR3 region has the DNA TGCGCCAGCAGCTTGGGCACAGGGTCTCGGAATTCACCCCTCCACTTT. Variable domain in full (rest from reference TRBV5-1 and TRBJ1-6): KAGVTQTPRYLIKTRGQQVTLSCSPISGHRSVSWYQQTPGQGLQFLFEYFSETQRNKGNFPGRFSGRQFSNSRSEMNVSTLELGDSALYLCASSLGTGSRNSPLHFGNGTRLTVT.

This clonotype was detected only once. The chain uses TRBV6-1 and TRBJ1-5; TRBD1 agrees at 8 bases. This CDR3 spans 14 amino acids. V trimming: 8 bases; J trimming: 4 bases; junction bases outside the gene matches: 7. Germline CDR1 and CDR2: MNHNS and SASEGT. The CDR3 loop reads CASAPGQVNQPQHF. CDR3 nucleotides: TGTGCCAGCGCCCCGGGACAGGTGAATCAGCCCCAGCATTTT.

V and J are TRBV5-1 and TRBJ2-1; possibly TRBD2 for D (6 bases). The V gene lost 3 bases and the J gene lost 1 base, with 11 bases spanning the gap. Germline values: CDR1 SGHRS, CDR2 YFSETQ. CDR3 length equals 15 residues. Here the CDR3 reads CASSWGDRSYNEQFF. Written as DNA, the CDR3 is TGCGCCAGCAGCTGGGGGGACCGGTCCTACAATGAGCAGTTCTTC.

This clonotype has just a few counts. The chain's CDR3 is CASSPGTSGRPGELFF. CDR3 nucleotide sequence: TGCGCCAGCAGCCCAGGGACTAGCGGGAGGCCCGGGGAGCTGTTTTTT. This chain links TRBV5-1 with TRBJ2-2; 15 bases fit TRBD2. V lost 4 bases, J lost 6 bases, and 4 bases stayed unmatched. Germline CDR1 SGHRS, CDR2 YFSETQ. The CDR3 runs 16 residues.

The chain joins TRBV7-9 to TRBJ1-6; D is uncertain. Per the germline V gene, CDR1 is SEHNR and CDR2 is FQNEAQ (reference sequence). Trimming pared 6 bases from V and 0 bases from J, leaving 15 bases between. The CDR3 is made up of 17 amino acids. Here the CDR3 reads CASRVLGVHSYNSPLHF. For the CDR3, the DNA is TGTGCCAGCAGGGTACTAGGAGTTCACTCCTATAATTCACCCCTCCACTTT. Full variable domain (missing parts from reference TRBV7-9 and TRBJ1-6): DTGVSQNPRHKITKRGQNVTFRCDPISEHNRLYWYRQTLGQGPEFLTYFQNEAQLEKSRLLSDRFSAERPKGSFSTLEIQRTEQGDSAMYLCASRVLGVHSYNSPLHFGNGTRLTVT.

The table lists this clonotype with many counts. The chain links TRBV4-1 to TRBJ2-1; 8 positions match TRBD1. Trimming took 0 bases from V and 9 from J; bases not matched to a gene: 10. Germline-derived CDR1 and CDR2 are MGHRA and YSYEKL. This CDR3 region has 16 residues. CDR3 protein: CASSQEGQGAKGEQFF. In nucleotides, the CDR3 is TGCGCCAGCAGCCAAGAGGGCCAGGGGGCCAAGGGTGAGCAGTTCTTC.

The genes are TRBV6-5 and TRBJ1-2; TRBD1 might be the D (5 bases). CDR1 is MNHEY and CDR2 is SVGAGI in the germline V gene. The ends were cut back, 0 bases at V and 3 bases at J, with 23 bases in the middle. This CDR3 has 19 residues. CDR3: CASSYSTRKGFSFDYGYTF. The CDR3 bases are TGTGCCAGCAGTTACTCGACCAGGAAGGGGTTTTCTTTCGACTATGGCTACACCTTC.

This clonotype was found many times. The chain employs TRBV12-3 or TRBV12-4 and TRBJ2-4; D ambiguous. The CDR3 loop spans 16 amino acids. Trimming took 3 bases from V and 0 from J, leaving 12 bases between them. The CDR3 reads CASSFWDPLAKNIQYF. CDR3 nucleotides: TGTGCCAGCAGTTTTTGGGATCCCCTAGCCAAAAACATTCAGTACTTC.

The CDR3 is CASTVEGPDEKLFF. The CDR3 DNA is TGTGCCAGCACCGTGGAGGGGCCTGATGAAAAACTGTTTTTT. The chain recombines TRBV5-6 with TRBJ1-4; D may be TRBD1 (5 bases). The CDR3 consists of 14 residues. Germline V lookup: CDR1 SGHDT, CDR2 YYEEEE. Trimming removed 6 bases at V and 6 bases at J, with 15 bases between. Filled out from reference TRBV5-6 and TRBJ1-4, the complete variable domain reads DAGVTQSPTHLIKTRGQQVTLRCSPKSGHDTVSWYQQALGQGPQFIFQYYEEEERQRGNFPDRFSGHQFPNYSSELNVNALLLGDSALYLCASTVEGPDEKLFFGSGTQLSVL.

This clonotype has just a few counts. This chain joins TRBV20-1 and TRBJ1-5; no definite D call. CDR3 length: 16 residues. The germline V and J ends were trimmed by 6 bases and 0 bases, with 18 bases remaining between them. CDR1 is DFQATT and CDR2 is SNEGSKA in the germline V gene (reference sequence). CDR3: CSAHNGRPYSNQPQHF. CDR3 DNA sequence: TGCAGTGCACACAATGGGCGCCCTTATAGCAATCAGCCCCAGCATTTT.

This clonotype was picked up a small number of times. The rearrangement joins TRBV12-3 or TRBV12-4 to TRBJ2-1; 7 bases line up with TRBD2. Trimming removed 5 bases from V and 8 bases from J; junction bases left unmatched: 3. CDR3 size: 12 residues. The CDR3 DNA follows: TGTGCCAGCAGTCAAGGGAGGGATGAGCAGTTCTTC. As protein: CASSQGRDEQFF.

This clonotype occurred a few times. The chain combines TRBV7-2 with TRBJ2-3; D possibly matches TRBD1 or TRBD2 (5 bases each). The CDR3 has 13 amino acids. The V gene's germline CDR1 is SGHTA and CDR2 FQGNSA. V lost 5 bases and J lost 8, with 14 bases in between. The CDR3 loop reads CASSPGPFGTQYF. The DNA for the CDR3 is TGTGCCAGCAGCCCGGGGCCCTTTGGTACGCAGTATTTT.

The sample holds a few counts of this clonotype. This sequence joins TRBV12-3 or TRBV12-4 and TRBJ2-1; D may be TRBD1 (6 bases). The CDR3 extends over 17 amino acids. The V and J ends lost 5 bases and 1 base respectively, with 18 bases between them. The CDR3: CASSDRNRVISYNEQFF. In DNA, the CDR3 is TGTGCCAGCAGTGACCGTAACAGGGTAATTTCCTACAATGAGCAGTTCTTC.

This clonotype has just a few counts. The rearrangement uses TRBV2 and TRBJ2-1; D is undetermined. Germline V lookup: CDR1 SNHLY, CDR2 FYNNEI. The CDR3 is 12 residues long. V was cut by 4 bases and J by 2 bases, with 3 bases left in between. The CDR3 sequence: CASSGTYNEQFF. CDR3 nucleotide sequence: TGTGCCAGCAGTGGTACCTACAATGAGCAGTTCTTC.

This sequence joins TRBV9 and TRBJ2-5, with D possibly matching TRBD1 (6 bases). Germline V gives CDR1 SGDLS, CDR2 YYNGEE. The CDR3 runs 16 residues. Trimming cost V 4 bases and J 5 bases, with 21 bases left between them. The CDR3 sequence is CASSPRQAGARETQYF. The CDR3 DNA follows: TGTGCCAGCAGCCCGCGGCAGGCAGGGGCCCGTGAGACCCAGTACTTC.

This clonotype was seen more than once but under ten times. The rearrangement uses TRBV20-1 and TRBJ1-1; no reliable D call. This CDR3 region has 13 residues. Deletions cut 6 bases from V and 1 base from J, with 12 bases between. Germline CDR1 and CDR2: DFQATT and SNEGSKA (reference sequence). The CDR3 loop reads CSALGPANTEAFF. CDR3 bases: TGCAGTGCCCTCGGTCCAGCGAACACTGAAGCTTTCTTT.

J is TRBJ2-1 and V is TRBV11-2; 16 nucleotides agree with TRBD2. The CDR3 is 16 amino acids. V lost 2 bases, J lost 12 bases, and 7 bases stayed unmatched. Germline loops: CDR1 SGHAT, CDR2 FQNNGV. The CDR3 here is CASSLSTGTSGRVQFF. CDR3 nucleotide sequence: TGTGCCAGCAGCTTATCTACCGGGACTAGCGGGAGGGTGCAGTTCTTC.

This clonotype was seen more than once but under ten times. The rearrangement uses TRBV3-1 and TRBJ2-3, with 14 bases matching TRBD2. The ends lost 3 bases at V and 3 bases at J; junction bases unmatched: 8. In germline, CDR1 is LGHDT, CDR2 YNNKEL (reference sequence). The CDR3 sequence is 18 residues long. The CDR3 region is CASSQHRGLAGVTDTQYF. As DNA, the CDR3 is TGTGCCAGCAGCCAGCACAGGGGACTAGCGGGGGTAACAGATACGCAGTATTTT.

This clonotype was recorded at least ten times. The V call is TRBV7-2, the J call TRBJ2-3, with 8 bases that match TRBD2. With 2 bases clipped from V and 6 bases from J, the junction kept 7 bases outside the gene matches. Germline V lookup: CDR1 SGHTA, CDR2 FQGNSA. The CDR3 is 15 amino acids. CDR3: CASSLLAGLGDTQYF. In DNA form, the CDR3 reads TGTGCCAGCAGCTTACTAGCGGGTCTTGGGGATACGCAGTATTTT.